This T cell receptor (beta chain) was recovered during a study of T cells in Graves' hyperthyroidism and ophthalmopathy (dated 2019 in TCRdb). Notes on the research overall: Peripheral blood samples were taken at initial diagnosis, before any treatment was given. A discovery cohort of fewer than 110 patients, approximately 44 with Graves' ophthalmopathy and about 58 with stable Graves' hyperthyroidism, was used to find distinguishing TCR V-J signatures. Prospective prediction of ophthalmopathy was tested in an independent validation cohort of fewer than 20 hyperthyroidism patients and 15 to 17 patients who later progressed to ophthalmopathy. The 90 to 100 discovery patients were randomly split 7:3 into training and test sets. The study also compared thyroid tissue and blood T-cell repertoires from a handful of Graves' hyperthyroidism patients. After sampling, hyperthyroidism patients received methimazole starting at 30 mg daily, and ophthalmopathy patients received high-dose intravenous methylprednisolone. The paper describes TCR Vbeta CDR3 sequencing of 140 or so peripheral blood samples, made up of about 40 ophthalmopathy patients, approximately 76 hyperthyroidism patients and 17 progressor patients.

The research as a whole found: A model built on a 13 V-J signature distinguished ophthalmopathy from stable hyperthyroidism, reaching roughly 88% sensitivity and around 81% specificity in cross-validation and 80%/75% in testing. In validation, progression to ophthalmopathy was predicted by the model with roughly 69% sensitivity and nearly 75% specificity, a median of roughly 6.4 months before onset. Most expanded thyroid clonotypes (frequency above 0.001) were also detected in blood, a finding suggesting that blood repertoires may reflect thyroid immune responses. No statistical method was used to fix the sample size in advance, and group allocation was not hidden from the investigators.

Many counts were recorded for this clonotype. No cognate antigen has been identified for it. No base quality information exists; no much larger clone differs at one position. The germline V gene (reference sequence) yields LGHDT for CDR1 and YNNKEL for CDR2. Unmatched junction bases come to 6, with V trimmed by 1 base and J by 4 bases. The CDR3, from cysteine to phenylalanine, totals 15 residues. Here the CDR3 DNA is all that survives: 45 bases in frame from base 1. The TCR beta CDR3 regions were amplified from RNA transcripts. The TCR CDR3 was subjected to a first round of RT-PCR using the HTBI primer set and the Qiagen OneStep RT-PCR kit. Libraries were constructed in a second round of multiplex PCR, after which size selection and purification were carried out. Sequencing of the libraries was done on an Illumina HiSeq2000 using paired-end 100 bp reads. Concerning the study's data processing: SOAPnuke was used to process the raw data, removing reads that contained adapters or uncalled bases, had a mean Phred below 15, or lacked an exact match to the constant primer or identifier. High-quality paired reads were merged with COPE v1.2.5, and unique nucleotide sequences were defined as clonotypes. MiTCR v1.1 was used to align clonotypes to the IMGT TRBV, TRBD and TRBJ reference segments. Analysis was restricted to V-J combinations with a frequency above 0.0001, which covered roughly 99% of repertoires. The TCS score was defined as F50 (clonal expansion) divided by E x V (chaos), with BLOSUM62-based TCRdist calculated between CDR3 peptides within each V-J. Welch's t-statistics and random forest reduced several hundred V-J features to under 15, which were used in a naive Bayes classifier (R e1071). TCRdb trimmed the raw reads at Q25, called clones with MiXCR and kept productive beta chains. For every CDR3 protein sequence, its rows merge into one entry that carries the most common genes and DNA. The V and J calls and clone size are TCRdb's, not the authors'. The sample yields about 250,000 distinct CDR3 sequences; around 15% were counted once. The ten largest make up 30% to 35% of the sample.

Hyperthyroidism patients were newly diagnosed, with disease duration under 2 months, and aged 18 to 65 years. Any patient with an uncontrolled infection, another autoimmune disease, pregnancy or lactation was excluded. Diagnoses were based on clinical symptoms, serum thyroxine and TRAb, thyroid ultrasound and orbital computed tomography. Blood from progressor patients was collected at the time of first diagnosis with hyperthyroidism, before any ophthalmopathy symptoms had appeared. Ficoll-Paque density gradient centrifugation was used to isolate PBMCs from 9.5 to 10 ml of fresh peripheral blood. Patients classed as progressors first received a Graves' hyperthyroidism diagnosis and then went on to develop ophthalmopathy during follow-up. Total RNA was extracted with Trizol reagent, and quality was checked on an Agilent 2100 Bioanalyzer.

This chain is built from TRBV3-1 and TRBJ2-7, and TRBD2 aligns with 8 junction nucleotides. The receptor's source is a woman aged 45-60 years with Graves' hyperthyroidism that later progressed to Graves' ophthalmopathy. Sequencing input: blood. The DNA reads TGTGCCAGCAGCCAAGGCCCGGGGGGGGGATACGAGCAGTACTTC. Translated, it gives CASSQGPGGGYEQYF.